This record concerns one T cell receptor beta chain sequence. What it recognizes is unknown. These data belong to a study of cytomegalovirus exposure and HLA in healthy donors. Overall study results and limits: In a later analysis, most CMV-associated TCR beta chains appeared HLA-restricted. Three chains tied to CMV proved CMV antigen-specific in vitro.

The PCR made use of 60 Vbeta and 13 Jbeta primers. The method was immunoSEQ multiplex PCR; TCRdb's version includes in-frame clones alone and lacks a portion of them. The table has fewer than 120,000 clones, roughly 78% seen once; the top ten hold around 1.2%. V was pared by 5 bases and J by 5 bases, with 9 bases of the junction left unmatched. The CDR3 loop spans 15 amino acids. CDR1 LGHNA and CDR2 YNFKEQ come from the germline V gene. This sequence was found in a woman aged 25 to 45 in good health and CMV-seronegative. The sequenced sample was PBMCs. The rearrangement joins TRBV4-2 to TRBJ2-7; 10 bases are a match to TRBD2. The CDR3 spells CASSYTAGGLNEQYF. The CDR3 DNA follows: TGTGCCAGCAGCTATACAGCGGGAGGGCTAAACGAGCAGTACTTC.